Here is one TCR beta chain with its context. Its antigen is not identified. This sample stems from a study of a mutant IDH1 vaccine in newly diagnosed glioma. Overall study: Vaccinations, eight in total, occurred in weeks 1, 3, 5, 7, 11, 15, 19, 23. Most patients had received both radiotherapy and temozolomide, the prior options being radiotherapy, temozolomide, or both.

The V end was cut by 1 base, the J end by 2 bases, with 3 bases between. Germline CDR1 SGHTA, CDR2 FQGNSA. The CDR3 loop spans 13 amino acids. Indicated time point: week 11, during vaccination. Topical imiquimod accompanied each vaccine dose, which consisted of 300 ug of mutant IDH1 20-mer peptide. Each tumor in the donors was a new WHO grade 3 or 4 astrocytoma, IDH1-mutant and ATRX-lost. Assay used: immunoSEQ multiplex PCR; TCRdb lists only in-frame clones, some missing. Of around 120,000 clones in the sample, roughly 78% were seen once. Sequencing used PBMCs, obtained from a glioma patient whose treatment included an IDH1 peptide vaccine. The chain uses TRBV7-2 and TRBJ2-1; D gene ambiguous. The sequence derives from a man aged 35 to 55 with glioma. CDR3 region: CASSLGPYNEQFF. DNA of the CDR3: TGTGCCAGCAGCTTAGGTCCCTACAATGAGCAGTTCTTC. The variable domain in full, with the rest retrieved from reference TRBV7-2 and TRBJ2-1, is GAGVSQSPSNKVTEKGKDVELRCDPISGHTALYWYRQSLGQGLEFLIYFQGNSAPDKSGLPSDRFSAERTGGSVSTLTIQRTQQEDSAVYLCASSLGPYNEQFFGPGTRLTVL.